The clone carrying this T cell receptor beta chain was counted ten times or more. Its antigen remains unknown. This sample was taken from a study of T cells in Graves' hyperthyroidism and ophthalmopathy. Findings and limits, study-wide: In the blood, most expanded thyroid clonotypes above 0.001 appeared as well.

Each diagnosis drew on symptoms, thyroxine, TRAb, thyroid ultrasound and orbital computed tomography findings. V lost 7 bases to trimming and J lost 4 bases, with 14 bases between them. This CDR3 has 13 amino acids. In germline, CDR1 is SNHLY, CDR2 FYNNEI. Amplification targeted TCR beta CDR3 regions from RNA transcripts. Researchers ran a first-round RT-PCR on the TCR CDR3 using the HTBI primer set. TCRdb called the multiplex PCR reads again in MiXCR, with one record for every CDR3 protein. Among fewer than 450,000 distinct CDR3 sequences listed, over 12% were seen once. The sequence derives from a woman in her sixties or seventies with Graves' ophthalmopathy. Sequenced: blood. The chain is built from TRBV2 and TRBJ2-7; no definite D call. DNA of the CDR3: TGTGCCAGCAAGCTAGAGCCCTTGTACGAGCAGTACTTC. Translated: CASKLEPLYEQYF. Complete variable domain (other parts from reference TRBV2 and TRBJ2-7): EPEVTQTPSHQVTQMGQEVILRCVPISNHLYFYWYRQILGQKVEFLVSFYNNEISEKSEIFDDQFSVERPDGSNFTLKIRSTKLEDSAMYFCASKLEPLYEQYFGPGTRLTVT.